This T cell receptor (beta chain) was recorded in a study of blood T cell repertoires in COVID-19. Looking at the study overall: COVID-19 samples from acute and convalescent phases originated in the United States, Italy and Spain. PBMCs, B-cell-depleted T cells, or T cells provided the cDNA or gDNA that made up the material.

V lost 6 bases, J lost 2 bases, and 14 bases lay in between. Germline loops: CDR1 MNHEY, CDR2 SVGEGT. The CDR3 covers 15 residues. Authors' methods: Amplifying reference gene primers gave estimates of nucleated cell counts. Only in-frame clones appear in the TCRdb table, and some are missing; sequencing was by immunoSEQ multiplex PCR. V and J calls plus clone size are reproduced from that table; the DNA served to infer D and trimming. The profile covers 110,000 to 150,000 clones, with about 90% appearing a single time and 8% to 13% taken by the ten largest. The sample was peripheral blood. The rearrangement joins TRBV6-2 or TRBV6-3 to TRBJ1-5; maybe TRBD1 (5 bases). The sequence derives from a woman of 80 years or more with acute or convalescent COVID-19. CDR3 nucleotide sequence: TGTGCCAGCAGCCGCGCAGGGTCTGGCAATCAGCCCCAGCATTTT. It yields the protein CASSRAGSGNQPQHF.